This T cell receptor (beta chain) was sequenced during a study of T-cell memory formation after mild COVID-19. Whole-study context: Most TCR clusters belonged to a single donor.

The germline V and J ends were trimmed by 1 base and 0 bases, with 10 bases remaining between them. Germline V CDR1 and CDR2: MGHRA, YSYEKL. This CDR3 spans 15 amino acids. Constant-segment primers served in 5'RACE that generated TCR alpha and TCR beta cDNA libraries bearing sample barcodes and UMIs. One entry per CDR3 protein results from TCRdb running MiXCR on the 5' RACE reads. The sample comprises about 7,100 distinct CDR3 sequences, around 58% of which are singletons, and roughly 2.5% rests with the top ten. This sequence originates from an adult who had mild COVID-19 (a few samples of this study predate the infection). Cell type and time point are not known. V gene TRBV4-1 combines with J gene TRBJ2-7; perhaps TRBD2 as D (6 bases). The sample was PBMCs or a T cell subset sorted from them (not recorded which). CDR3 coding DNA: TGCGCCAGCAGCCAAGGACTAGTGGTCTCCTACGAGCAGTACTTC. It translates to CASSQGLVVSYEQYF.